The TCR beta chain described here comes from a study of early T cells in non-severe SARS-CoV-2 infection. TCRdb processed the 5' RACE reads anew with MiXCR; each CDR3 protein has one entry. The data hold roughly 71,000 distinct CDR3 sequences, with about 13% observed a single time. There are 11 residues in the CDR3. Germline CDR1 is SQVTM and CDR2 is ANQGSEA. V was clipped by 3 bases and J by 4 bases, with 5 bases between them. This chain joins TRBV29-1 and TRBJ2-3; D remains unclear. Sequencing was performed on whole blood. The source is an adult who was a healthcare worker with PCR-confirmed SARS-CoV-2 infection or an uninfected control (not recorded which). CDR3 protein: CSVDSSDTQYF. CDR3 nucleotide sequence: TGCAGCGTTGATTCCTCAGATACGCAGTATTTT.